The present T cell receptor beta chain was sequenced within a study of identical twins. The study, taken as a whole, reports: Insertions ran lower in abundant cord blood beta clonotypes, though not in memory repertoires.

Each CDR3 protein is one row after TCRdb ran MiXCR on the 5' RACE reads. The sample shows under 900,000 distinct CDR3 sequences, over 15% of them seen only once. This clonotype has a count of ten or more. Its matching antigen is unknown. The same specimen was also included in a second study, on T cells expressing NK-cell markers. Turning to that study: Restricting sorting to alpha-beta TCR T cells was achieved in several experiments by an anti-gamma-delta TCR antibody.

Sequenced input: PBMCs. The origin of this receptor is a woman under 30 in good health.

The chain's CDR3 is CASSLGSGGTDTQYF. The CDR3 DNA reads as TGTGCCAGCAGTTTGGGTAGCGGGGGCACAGATACGCAGTATTTT. This chain connects TRBV12-3 or TRBV12-4 to TRBJ2-3; 8 positions agree with TRBD2. The CDR3 loop spans 15 amino acids. The V segment lost 3 bases and the J segment 1 base; nucleotides outside the gene matches: 3.